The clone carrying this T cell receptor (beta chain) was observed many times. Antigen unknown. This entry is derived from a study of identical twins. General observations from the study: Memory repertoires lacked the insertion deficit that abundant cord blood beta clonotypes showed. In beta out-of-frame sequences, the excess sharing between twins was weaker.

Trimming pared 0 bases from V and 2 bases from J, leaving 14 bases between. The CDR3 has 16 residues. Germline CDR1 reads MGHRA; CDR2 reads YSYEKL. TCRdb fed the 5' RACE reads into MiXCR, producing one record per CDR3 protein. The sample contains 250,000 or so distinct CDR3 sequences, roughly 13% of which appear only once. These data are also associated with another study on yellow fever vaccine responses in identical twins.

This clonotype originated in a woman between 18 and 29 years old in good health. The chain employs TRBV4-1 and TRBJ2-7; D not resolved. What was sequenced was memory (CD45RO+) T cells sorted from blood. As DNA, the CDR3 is TGCGCCAGCAGCCAAGATCTTCTGACATCAACCTACGAGCAGTACTTC. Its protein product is CASSQDLLTSTYEQYF.